This entry lists 13 T cell receptor beta chains sequenced from one sample in a study of beta chain features in type 1 diabetes. Study-level results: Within each of all four CD4+ subsets, Type 1 diabetes patients had TCRB CDR3s that were moderately but significantly shorter.

The study reverse transcribed the entire isolated RNA, so it sequenced expressed TCRB transcripts. Only in-frame clones appear in the TCRdb table, and some are missing; sequencing was by immunoSEQ multiplex PCR. The sample yields over 200,000 clones, approximately 10% seen once. Antigens of these TCRs are unknown. Input material: naive CD4+ T cells from blood. These receptors were taken from a man aged 25 to 45 with type 1 diabetes.

The CDR3 DNA reads as TGTGCCAGCAGCCAACCGGGACAGGGTAACTATGGCTACACCTTC. Translation gives CASSQPGQGNYGYTF. The chain links TRBV16 to TRBJ1-2; 9 bases align to TRBD1. V shed 2 bases, J shed 1 base, and the junction held 2 bases outside the gene matches. The CDR3 covers 15 residues. CDR1 KGHSY and CDR2 FQNENV come from the germline V gene.

This clone has more than one count but fewer than ten. The chain links TRBV9 to TRBJ2-3; TRBD1 matches 7 bases. From germline, CDR1 is SGDLS and CDR2 YYNGEE. V was pared by 3 bases and J by 4 bases, with 5 bases of the junction left unmatched. The CDR3 loop spans 14 amino acids. The CDR3 here is CASSADRTADTQYF. As DNA, the CDR3 is TGTGCCAGCAGCGCGGACAGGACGGCAGATACGCAGTATTTT. The whole variable domain, remainder taken from reference TRBV9 and TRBJ2-3, is DSGVTQTPKHLITATGQRVTLRCSPRSGDLSVYWYQQSLDQGLQFLIQYYNGEERAKGNILERFSAQQFPDLHSELNLSSLELGDSALYFCASSADRTADTQYFGPGTRLTVL.

This clone appeared once. This chain connects TRBV6-4 to TRBJ1-5; 8 bases match TRBD1. The CDR3 runs 15 residues. Trimming took 0 bases from V and 6 from J; bases not matched to a gene: 4. Germline CDR1 is MRHNA and CDR2 is SNTAGT. DNA of the CDR3: TGTGCCAGCAGTGACTCCAGGGGGCCCGGTCAGCCCCAGCATTTT. Protein sequence: CASSDSRGPGQPQHF.

The rearrangement uses TRBV7-6 and TRBJ2-1; D may be TRBD2 (7 bases). Trimming left V 0 bases short and J 7 bases short, with 16 bases between. Germline loops: CDR1 SGHVS, CDR2 FNYEAQ. This CDR3 comprises 16 residues. The CDR3 DNA is TGTGCCAGCAGCTTAGCACCGGGGGGCCAGGTTAATGAGCAGTTCTTC. Its protein is CASSLAPGGQVNEQFF.

As to this clone: The same CDR3 is also encoded by other DNA sequences in this sample. The rearrangement joins TRBV5-1 to TRBJ2-3; a weak D match, TRBD2 (5 bases). Looked up from germline, CDR1 is SGHRS and CDR2 is YFSETQ. CDR3 length: 12 residues. V was trimmed by 5 bases and J by 4 bases, leaving 8 bases between them. The CDR3 DNA sequence: TGCGCCAGCAGACTAGAAGCAGATACGCAGTATTTT. This sequence encodes CASRLEADTQYF.

This clone was seen more than once but under ten times. This chain links TRBV5-1 with TRBJ1-5; D uncertain. The CDR3 has 13 residues. V lost 0 bases and J 5 bases, leaving 6 bases between the germline ends. Germline V gene sequence: CDR1 SGHRS, CDR2 YFSETQ. The CDR3 here is CASSLDTDQPQHF. CDR3 sequence (DNA): TGCGCCAGCAGCTTGGATACAGATCAGCCCCAGCATTTT. Using reference TRBV5-1 and TRBJ1-5 for the parts outside the CDR3, the full variable domain is KAGVTQTPRYLIKTRGQQVTLSCSPISGHRSVSWYQQTPGQGLQFLFEYFSETQRNKGNFPGRFSGRQFSNSRSEMNVSTLELGDSALYLCASSLDTDQPQHFGDGTRLSIL.

The V call is TRBV6-6, the J call TRBJ1-6, with D uncertain. The CDR3 covers 13 residues. The V end was cut by 7 bases, the J end by 10 bases, with 14 bases between. Germline V gives CDR1 MNHNY, CDR2 SVGAGI (reference sequence). The chain's CDR3 is CASTSREISPLHF. CDR3 coding DNA: TGTGCCAGCACCTCCCGAGAAATCTCACCCCTCCACTTT.

This clone was seen a handful of times. The DNA of the CDR3 is TGTGCCAGCAGCTCCGGTTCCGGGGGACAGGGCCGCGAGCAGTACTTC. Translation: CASSSGSGGQGREQYF. The gene calls are TRBV11-2 and TRBJ2-7, with 9 bases lining up with TRBD1. Trimming removed 4 bases from V and 6 bases from J; junction bases left unmatched: 13. Germline lookup yields CDR1 SGHAT and CDR2 FQNNGV. This CDR3 region has 16 residues.

The chain carries TRBV9 and TRBJ2-3; D is perhaps TRBD2 (7 bases). The germline V and J ends were trimmed by 0 bases and 4 bases, with 12 bases remaining between them. The germline gives CDR1 SGDLS, CDR2 YYNGEE. CDR3 length: 15 amino acids. The CDR3 DNA reads TGTGCCAGCAGCGTAGTGGGGGGGGCTTCAGATACGCAGTATTTT. The encoded protein is CASSVVGGASDTQYF.

This chain links TRBV5-6 with TRBJ2-1; TRBD2 matches 7 bases. Germline trimming cut 4 bases from V and 12 bases from J; bases unmatched to any gene: 7. The V gene's germline CDR1 is SGHDT and CDR2 YYEEEE. This CDR3 comprises 12 residues. The CDR3 coding sequence is TGTGCCAGCAGCCACGGGAGGAAACCGCAGTTCTTC. It yields the protein CASSHGRKPQFF. The whole variable domain, remainder taken from reference TRBV5-6 and TRBJ2-1, is DAGVTQSPTHLIKTRGQQVTLRCSPKSGHDTVSWYQQALGQGPQFIFQYYEEEERQRGNFPDRFSGHQFPNYSSELNVNALLLGDSALYLCASSHGRKPQFFGPGTRLTVL.

The chain employs TRBV6-6 and TRBJ2-5; D might be TRBD2 (6 bases). The CDR3 is 14 amino acids. Per the germline V gene, CDR1 is MNHNY and CDR2 is SVGAGI (reference sequence). The ends were cut back, 5 bases at V and 2 bases at J, with 12 bases in the middle. DNA for the CDR3: TGTGCCAGCAGTCCCGGGACTTTTCAAGAGACCCAGTACTTC. Translation: CASSPGTFQETQYF.

This clone has only a few counts. The rearrangement joins TRBV7-8 to TRBJ2-7, with TRBD1 identical over 8 bases. The germline gives CDR1 SGHVS, CDR2 FQNEAQ. This CDR3 comprises 14 residues. The ends lost 5 bases at V and 6 bases at J; junction bases unmatched: 9. The CDR3 spells CASSLGRGQIEQYF. The CDR3 coding sequence is TGTGCCAGCAGCCTCGGCAGGGGGCAGATCGAGCAGTACTTC.

This clone was seen a few times. This chain uses TRBV13 with TRBJ2-4; 8 positions match TRBD2. CDR3 length: 15 residues. Germline loops: CDR1 PRHDT, CDR2 FYEKMQ (reference sequence). Germline trimming cut 8 bases from V and 9 bases from J; bases unmatched to any gene: 15. This CDR3 reads CASCRGGPVRSIQYF. In DNA, the CDR3 is TGTGCCAGCTGTCGGGGGGGGCCTGTACGGAGCATTCAGTACTTC.